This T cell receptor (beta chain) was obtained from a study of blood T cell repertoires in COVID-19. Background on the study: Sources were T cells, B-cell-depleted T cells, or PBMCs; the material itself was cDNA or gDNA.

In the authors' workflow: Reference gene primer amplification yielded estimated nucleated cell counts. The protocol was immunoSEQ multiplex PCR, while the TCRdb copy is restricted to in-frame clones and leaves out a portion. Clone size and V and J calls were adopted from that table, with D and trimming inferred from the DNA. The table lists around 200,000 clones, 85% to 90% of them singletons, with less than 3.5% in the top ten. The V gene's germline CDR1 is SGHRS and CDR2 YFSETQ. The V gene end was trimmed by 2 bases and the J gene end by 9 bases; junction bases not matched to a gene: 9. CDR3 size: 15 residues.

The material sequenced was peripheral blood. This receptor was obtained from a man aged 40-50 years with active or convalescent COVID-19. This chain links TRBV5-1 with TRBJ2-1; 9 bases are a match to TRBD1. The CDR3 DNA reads TGCGCCAGCAGCTTAACAGGGGGCCAGGGTGCTGAGCAGTTCTTC. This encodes CASSLTGGQGAEQFF. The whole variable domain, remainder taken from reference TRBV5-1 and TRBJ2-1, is KAGVTQTPRYLIKTRGQQVTLSCSPISGHRSVSWYQQTPGQGLQFLFEYFSETQRNKGNFPGRFSGRQFSNSRSEMNVSTLELGDSALYLCASSLTGGQGAEQFFGPGTRLTVL.